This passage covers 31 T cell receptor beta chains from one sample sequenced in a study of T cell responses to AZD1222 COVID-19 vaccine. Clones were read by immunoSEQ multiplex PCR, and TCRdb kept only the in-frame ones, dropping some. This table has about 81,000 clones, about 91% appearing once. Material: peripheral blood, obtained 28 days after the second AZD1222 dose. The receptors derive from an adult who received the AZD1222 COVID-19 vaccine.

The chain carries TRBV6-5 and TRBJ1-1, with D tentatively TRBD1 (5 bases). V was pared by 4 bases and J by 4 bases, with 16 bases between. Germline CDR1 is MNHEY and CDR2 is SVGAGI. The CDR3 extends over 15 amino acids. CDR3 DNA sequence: TGTGCCAGCAGTTTCTTATCAGGGCCACTCACTGAAGCTTTCTTT. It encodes CASSFLSGPLTEAFF.

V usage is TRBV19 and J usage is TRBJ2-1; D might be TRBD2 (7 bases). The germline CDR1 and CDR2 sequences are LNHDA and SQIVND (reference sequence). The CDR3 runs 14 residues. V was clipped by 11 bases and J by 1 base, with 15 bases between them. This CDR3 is CAGKRGGSYNEQFF. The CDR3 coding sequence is TGTGCCGGGAAAAGGGGGGGGTCCTACAATGAGCAGTTCTTC.

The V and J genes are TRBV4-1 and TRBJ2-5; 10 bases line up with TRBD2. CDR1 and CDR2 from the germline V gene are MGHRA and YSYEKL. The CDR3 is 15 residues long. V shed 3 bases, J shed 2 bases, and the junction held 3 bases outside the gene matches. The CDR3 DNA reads TGCGCCAGCAGCCACACGACTAGCGGGCAAGAGACCCAGTACTTC. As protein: CASSHTTSGQETQYF.

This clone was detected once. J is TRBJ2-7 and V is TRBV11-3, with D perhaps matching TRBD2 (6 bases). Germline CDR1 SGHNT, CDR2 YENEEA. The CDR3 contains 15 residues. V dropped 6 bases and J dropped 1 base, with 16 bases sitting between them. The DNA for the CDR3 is TGTGCCAGCAGACCCCTCGGGAGACATTCCTACGAGCAGTACTTC. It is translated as CASRPLGRHSYEQYF.

For the CDR3, the DNA is TGCGCCAGCAGCTCTGGGGCTAGCGGCTCCTACGAGCAGTACTTC. Amino acid sequence: CASSSGASGSYEQYF. This chain links TRBV5-1 with TRBJ2-7; 7 positions match TRBD2. CDR1 is SGHRS, CDR2 YFSETQ, per germline. The CDR3 has 15 residues. The junction had 6 bases not matched to a gene; V was cut back by 3 bases and J by 0 bases.

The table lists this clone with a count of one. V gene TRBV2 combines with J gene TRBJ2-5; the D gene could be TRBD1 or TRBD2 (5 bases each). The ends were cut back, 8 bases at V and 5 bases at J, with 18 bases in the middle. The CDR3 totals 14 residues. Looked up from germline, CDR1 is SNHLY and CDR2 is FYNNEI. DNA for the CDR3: TGTGCCAGCTATGGGGGTAAGACTGCTGAGACCCAGTACTTC. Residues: CASYGGKTAETQYF.

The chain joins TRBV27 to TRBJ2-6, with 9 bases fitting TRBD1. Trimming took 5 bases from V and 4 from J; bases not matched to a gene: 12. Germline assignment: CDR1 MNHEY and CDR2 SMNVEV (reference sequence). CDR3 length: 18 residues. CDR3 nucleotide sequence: TGTGCCAGCAGTCTCCGTCCCGGGACAGGGCCCGGGGCCAACGTCCTGACTTTC. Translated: CASSLRPGTGPGANVLTF.

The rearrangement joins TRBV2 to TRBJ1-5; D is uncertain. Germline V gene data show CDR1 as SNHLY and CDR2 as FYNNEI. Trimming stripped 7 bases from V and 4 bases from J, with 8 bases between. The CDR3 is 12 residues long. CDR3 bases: TGTGCCAGCAAGCGGGATAATCAGCCCCAGCATTTT. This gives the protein CASKRDNQPQHF.

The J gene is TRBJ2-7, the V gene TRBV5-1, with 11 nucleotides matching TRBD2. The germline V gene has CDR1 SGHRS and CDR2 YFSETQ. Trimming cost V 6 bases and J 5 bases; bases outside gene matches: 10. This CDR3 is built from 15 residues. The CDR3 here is CASKVTSGSSNEQYF. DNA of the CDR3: TGCGCCAGCAAGGTTACTAGCGGGAGCTCAAACGAGCAGTACTTC.

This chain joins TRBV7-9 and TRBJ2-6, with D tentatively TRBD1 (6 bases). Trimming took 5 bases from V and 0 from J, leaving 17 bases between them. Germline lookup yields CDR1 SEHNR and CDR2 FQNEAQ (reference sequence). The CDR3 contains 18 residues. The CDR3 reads CASSPNDRPGSGANVLTF. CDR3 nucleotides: TGTGCCAGCAGCCCTAATGACAGGCCGGGCTCTGGGGCCAACGTCCTGACTTTC.

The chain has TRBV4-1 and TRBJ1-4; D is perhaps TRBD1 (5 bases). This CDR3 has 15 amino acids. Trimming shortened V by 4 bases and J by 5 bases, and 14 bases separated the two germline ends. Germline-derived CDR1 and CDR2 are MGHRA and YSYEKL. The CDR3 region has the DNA TGCGCCAGCAGCCCGAGTATGGAGGGGAATGAAAAACTGTTTTTT. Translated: CASSPSMEGNEKLFF.

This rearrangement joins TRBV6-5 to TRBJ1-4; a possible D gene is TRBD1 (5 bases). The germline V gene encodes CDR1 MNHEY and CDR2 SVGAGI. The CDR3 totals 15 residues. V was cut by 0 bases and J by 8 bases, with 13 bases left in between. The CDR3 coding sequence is TGTGCCAGCAGTTACTCGGGGGTGGGAGAAGAAAAACTGTTTTTT. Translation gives CASSYSGVGEEKLFF.

The CDR3 sequence is CAISASGGSYEQYF. For the CDR3, the DNA is TGTGCCATCAGTGCAAGCGGGGGTTCCTACGAGCAGTACTTC. The chain employs TRBV10-3 and TRBJ2-7; 8 nucleotides match TRBD2. V shed 4 bases, J shed 1 base, and the junction held 3 bases outside the gene matches. This CDR3 contains 14 residues. CDR1 is ENHRY, CDR2 SYGVKD, per germline.

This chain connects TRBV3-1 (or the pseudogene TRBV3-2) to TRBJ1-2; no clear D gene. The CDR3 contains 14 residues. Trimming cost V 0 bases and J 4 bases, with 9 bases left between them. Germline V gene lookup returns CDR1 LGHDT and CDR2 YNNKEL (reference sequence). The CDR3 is CASSQDLGGYGYTF. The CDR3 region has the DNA TGTGCCAGCAGCCAAGATCTGGGCGGCTATGGCTACACCTTC.

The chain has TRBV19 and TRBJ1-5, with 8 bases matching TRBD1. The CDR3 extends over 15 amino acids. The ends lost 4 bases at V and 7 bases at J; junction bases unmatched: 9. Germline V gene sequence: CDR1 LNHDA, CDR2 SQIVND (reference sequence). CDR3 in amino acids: CASSTGTGPRQPQHF. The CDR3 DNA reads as TGTGCCAGTAGTACCGGGACAGGTCCCCGACAGCCCCAGCATTTT.

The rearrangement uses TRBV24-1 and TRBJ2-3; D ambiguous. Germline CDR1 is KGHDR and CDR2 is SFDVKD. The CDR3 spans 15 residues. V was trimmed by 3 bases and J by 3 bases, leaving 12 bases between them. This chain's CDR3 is CATSDPKSQTDTQYF. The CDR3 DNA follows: TGTGCCACCAGTGATCCAAAGTCCCAGACAGATACGCAGTATTTT.

In DNA form, the CDR3 reads TGTGCCAGCAGTGAGCAAGCACGCAAAGGGAATGAGCAGTTCTTC. Translation: CASSEQARKGNEQFF. The chain carries TRBV6-1 and TRBJ2-1; unclear D gene. The germline V gene has CDR1 MNHNS and CDR2 SASEGT. V lost 3 bases and J 7 bases, leaving 16 bases between the germline ends. The CDR3 totals 15 residues.

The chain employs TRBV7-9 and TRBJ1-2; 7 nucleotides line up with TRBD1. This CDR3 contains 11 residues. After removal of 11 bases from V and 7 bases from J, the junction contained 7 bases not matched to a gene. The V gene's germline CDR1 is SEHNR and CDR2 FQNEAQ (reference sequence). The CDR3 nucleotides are TGTGCCGGCCCGACAGGGACTGGCTACACCTTC. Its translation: CAGPTGTGYTF. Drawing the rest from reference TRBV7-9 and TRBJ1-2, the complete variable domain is DTGVSQNPRHKITKRGQNVTFRCDPISEHNRLYWYRQTLGQGPEFLTYFQNEAQLEKSRLLSDRFSAERPKGSFSTLEIQRTEQGDSAMYLCAGPTGTGYTFGSGTRLTVV.

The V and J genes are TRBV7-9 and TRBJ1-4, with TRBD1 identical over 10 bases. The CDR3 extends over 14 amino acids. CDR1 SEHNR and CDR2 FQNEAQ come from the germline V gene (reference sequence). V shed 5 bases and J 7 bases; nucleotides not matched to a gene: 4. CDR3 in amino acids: CASSPDRGSEKLFF. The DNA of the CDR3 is TGTGCCAGCAGCCCGGACAGGGGGAGTGAAAAACTGTTTTTT. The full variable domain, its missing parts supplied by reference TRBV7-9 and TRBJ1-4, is DTGVSQNPRHKITKRGQNVTFRCDPISEHNRLYWYRQTLGQGPEFLTYFQNEAQLEKSRLLSDRFSAERPKGSFSTLEIQRTEQGDSAMYLCASSPDRGSEKLFFGSGTQLSVL.

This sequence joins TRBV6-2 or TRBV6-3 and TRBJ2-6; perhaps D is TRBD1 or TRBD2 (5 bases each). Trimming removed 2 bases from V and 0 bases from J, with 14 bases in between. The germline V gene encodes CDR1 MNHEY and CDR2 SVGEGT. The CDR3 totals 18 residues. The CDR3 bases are TGTGCCAGCAGTTACACCTCGAGAGGGGTCTCTGGGGCCAACGTCCTGACTTTC. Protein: CASSYTSRGVSGANVLTF.

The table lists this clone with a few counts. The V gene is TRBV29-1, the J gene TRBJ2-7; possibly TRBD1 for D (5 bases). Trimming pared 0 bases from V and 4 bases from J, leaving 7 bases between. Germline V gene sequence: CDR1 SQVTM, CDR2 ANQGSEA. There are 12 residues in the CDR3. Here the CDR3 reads CSVEEAGYEQYF. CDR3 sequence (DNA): TGCAGCGTTGAAGAAGCAGGGTACGAGCAGTACTTC.

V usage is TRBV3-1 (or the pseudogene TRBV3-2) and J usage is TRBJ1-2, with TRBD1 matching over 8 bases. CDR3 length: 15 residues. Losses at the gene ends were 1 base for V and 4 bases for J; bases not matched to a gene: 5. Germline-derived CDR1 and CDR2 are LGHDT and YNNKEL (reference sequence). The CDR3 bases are TGTGCCAGCAGCCAAGGGCCAGGGGGCATCTATGGCTACACCTTC. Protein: CASSQGPGGIYGYTF.

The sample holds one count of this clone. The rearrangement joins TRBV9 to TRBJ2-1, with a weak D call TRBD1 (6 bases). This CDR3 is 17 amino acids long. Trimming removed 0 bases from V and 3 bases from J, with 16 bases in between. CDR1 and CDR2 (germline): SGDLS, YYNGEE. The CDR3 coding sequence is TGTGCCAGCAGCGTAGGGTTGGACAGAAGCTACTACAATGAGCAGTTCTTC. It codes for CASSVGLDRSYYNEQFF.

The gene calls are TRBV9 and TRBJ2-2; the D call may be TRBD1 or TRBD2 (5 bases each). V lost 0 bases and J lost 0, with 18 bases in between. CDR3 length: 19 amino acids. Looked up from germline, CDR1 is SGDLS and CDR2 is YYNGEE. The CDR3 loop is CASSVGSGPGSANTGELFF. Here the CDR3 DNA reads TGTGCCAGCAGCGTAGGGAGTGGGCCAGGGAGCGCGAACACCGGGGAGCTGTTTTTT.

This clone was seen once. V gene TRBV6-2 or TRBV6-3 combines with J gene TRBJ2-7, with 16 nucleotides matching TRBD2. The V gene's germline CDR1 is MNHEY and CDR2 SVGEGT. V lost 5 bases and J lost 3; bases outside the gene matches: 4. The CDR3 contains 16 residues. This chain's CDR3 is CASSGTSGRAFYEQYF. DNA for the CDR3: TGTGCCAGCAGTGGGACTAGCGGGAGGGCCTTCTACGAGCAGTACTTC.

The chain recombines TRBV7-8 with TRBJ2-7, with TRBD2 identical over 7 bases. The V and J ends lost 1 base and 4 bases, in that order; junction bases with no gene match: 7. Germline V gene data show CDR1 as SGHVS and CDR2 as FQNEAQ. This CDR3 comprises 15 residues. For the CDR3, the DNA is TGTGCCAGCAGCTTAGGGCGGGGGTCCTCTTACGAGCAGTACTTC. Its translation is CASSLGRGSSYEQYF. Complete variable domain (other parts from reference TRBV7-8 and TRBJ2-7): GAGVSQSPRYKVAKRGQDVALRCDPISGHVSLFWYQQALGQGPEFLTYFQNEAQLDKSGLPSDRFFAERPEGSVSTLKIQRTQQEDSAVYLCASSLGRGSSYEQYFGPGTRLTVT.

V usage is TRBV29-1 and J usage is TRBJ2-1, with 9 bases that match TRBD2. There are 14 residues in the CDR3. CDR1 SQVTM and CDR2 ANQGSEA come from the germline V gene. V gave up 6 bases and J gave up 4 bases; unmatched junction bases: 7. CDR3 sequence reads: CSVGSGSWYNEQFF. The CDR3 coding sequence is TGCAGCGTGGGTAGCGGGAGCTGGTACAATGAGCAGTTCTTC.

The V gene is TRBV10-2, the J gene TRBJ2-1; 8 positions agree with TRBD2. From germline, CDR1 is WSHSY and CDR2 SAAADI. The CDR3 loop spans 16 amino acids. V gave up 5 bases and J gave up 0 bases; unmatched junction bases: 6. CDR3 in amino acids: CASSLTLAGSYNEQFF. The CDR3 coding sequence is TGCGCCAGCAGTTTAACCCTAGCGGGCTCCTACAATGAGCAGTTCTTC.

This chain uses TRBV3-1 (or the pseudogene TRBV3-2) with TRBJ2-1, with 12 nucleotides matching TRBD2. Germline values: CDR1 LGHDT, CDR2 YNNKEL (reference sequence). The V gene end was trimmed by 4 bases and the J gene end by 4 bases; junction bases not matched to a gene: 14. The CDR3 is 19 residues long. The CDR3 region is CASSLRGQRTSGNYNEQFF. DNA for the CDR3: TGTGCCAGCAGCCTTAGGGGACAGAGGACTAGCGGGAATTACAATGAGCAGTTCTTC.

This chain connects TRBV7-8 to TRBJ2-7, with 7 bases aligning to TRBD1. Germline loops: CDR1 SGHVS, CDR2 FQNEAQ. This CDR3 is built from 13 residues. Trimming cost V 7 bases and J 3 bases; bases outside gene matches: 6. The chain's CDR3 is CASTTGVRYEQYF. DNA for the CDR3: TGTGCCAGCACCACAGGGGTCCGCTACGAGCAGTACTTC.

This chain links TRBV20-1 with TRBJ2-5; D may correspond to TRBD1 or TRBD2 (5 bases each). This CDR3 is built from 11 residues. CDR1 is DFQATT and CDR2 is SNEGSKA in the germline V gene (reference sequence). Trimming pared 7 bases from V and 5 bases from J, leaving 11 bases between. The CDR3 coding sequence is TGCAGTGTTGGCTGGGGGGAGACCCAGTACTTC. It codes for CSVGWGETQYF.